This entry lists 10 T cell receptor beta chains sequenced from one sample in a study of cytomegalovirus exposure and HLA in healthy donors. The protocol was immunoSEQ multiplex PCR, while the TCRdb copy is restricted to in-frame clones and leaves out a portion. The sample carries roughly 130,000 clones, about 88% recorded once. Sequenced material: PBMCs. These receptors all come from a young man in good health and CMV-seronegative.

This rearrangement joins TRBV10-3 to TRBJ2-5; 9 bases are a match to TRBD1. CDR3 size: 15 residues. In germline, CDR1 is ENHRY, CDR2 SYGVKD. V was clipped by 5 bases and J by 5 bases; unmatched bases: 9. CDR3 nucleotide sequence: TGTGCCATCAGTCCTTGGACAGGGGAGGTCGAGACCCAGTACTTC. Residues: CAISPWTGEVETQYF.

The chain links TRBV2 to TRBJ2-1; perhaps TRBD1 as D (5 bases). The CDR3 length is 15 residues. The germline CDR1 and CDR2 sequences are SNHLY and FYNNEI. V lost 4 bases, J lost 2 bases, and 12 bases lay in between. The CDR3 region is CASSGSIGAYNEQFF. In nucleotides, the CDR3 is TGTGCCAGCAGTGGGAGCATAGGGGCCTACAATGAGCAGTTCTTC.

V is TRBV5-1 and J is TRBJ2-7; D may be TRBD1 or TRBD2 (6 bases each). The CDR3 length is 13 residues. Germline V gene sequence: CDR1 SGHRS, CDR2 YFSETQ. Trimming removed 4 bases at V and 9 bases at J, with 17 bases between. CDR3 residues: CASSMEGVRGQYF. CDR3 nucleotides: TGCGCCAGCAGCATGGAGGGGGTCCGGGGGCAGTACTTC. The variable domain in full, with the rest retrieved from reference TRBV5-1 and TRBJ2-7, is KAGVTQTPRYLIKTRGQQVTLSCSPISGHRSVSWYQQTPGQGLQFLFEYFSETQRNKGNFPGRFSGRQFSNSRSEMNVSTLELGDSALYLCASSMEGVRGQYFGPGTRLTVT.

This clone has only one observation. The chain uses TRBV11-2 and TRBJ1-5, with D possibly TRBD1 on 5 matching bases. The V end lost 5 bases, the J end lost 1 base, and 12 bases lay between the germline ends. The germline V gene has CDR1 SGHAT and CDR2 FQNNGV. The CDR3 has 15 amino acids. For the CDR3, the DNA is TGTGCCAGCAGCCGGGAGGGGAGGAGCAATCAGCCCCAGCATTTT. This sequence encodes CASSREGRSNQPQHF.

This chain links TRBV5-1 with TRBJ1-1; perhaps TRBD1 as D (5 bases). CDR3 length equals 14 residues. V shed 5 bases and J shed 7 bases, with 18 bases lying between them. Germline V gene sequence: CDR1 SGHRS, CDR2 YFSETQ. This CDR3 reads CASSMGQGVGEAFF. The CDR3 DNA follows: TGCGCCAGCAGTATGGGGCAGGGTGTTGGTGAAGCTTTCTTT.

The chain is built from TRBV29-1 and TRBJ1-1; D is perhaps TRBD1 (6 bases). There are 16 residues in the CDR3. The germline V gene has CDR1 SQVTM and CDR2 ANQGSEA. V lost 5 bases to trimming and J lost 4 bases, with 23 bases between them. The CDR3: CSVPLRGRPRGTEAFF. CDR3 nucleotides: TGCAGCGTTCCTCTCAGGGGACGGCCCCGGGGCACTGAAGCTTTCTTT.

In this sample, this clone turned up a few times. The chain has TRBV7-9 and TRBJ1-2; no clear D. There are 14 residues in the CDR3. Germline CDR1 and CDR2: SEHNR and FQNEAQ (reference sequence). With 1 base removed from V and 4 bases from J, the gap between germline ends came to 10 bases. In DNA form, the CDR3 reads TGTGCCAGCAGCTTAGTGAGGGCGGCCTATGGCTACACCTTC. It is translated as CASSLVRAAYGYTF.

This rearrangement joins TRBV28 to TRBJ2-1; 12 nucleotides align to TRBD1. Germline V gives CDR1 MDHEN, CDR2 SYDVKM. Trimming cost V 5 bases and J 9 bases; bases outside gene matches: 14. The CDR3 covers 17 residues. The CDR3 reads CASSALPGTGGAGEQFF. The CDR3 DNA sequence: TGTGCCAGCAGTGCACTCCCCGGGACAGGGGGCGCGGGTGAGCAGTTCTTC.

The chain joins TRBV11-2 to TRBJ2-5; D ambiguous. V shed 5 bases and J shed 3 bases, with 4 bases lying between them. The germline CDR1 and CDR2 sequences are SGHAT and FQNNGV. The CDR3 extends over 11 amino acids. The CDR3 DNA reads as TGTGCCAGCAGCATAAAAGAGACCCAGTACTTC. Translation: CASSIKETQYF.

The rearrangement uses TRBV7-2 and TRBJ1-2, with D perhaps TRBD1 (6 bases). The V and J ends lost 5 bases and 0 bases respectively, with 16 bases between them. Germline V gene lookup returns CDR1 SGHTA and CDR2 FQGNSA. CDR3 length: 16 residues. The CDR3 DNA reads as TGTGCCAGCAGCCCACAGGGCCCCTTAGCTAACTATGGCTACACCTTC. This codes for CASSPQGPLANYGYTF.